This TCR beta chain emerged from a study of cytomegalovirus exposure and HLA in healthy donors. Background on the study: Genetic ancestry analysis placed under 90% of the 410 or so donors that were genotyped in the Caucasian-associated cluster. Study results and caveats: Several of the most significant clusters appeared linked to common viral pathogens, based on a later analysis.

V lost 0 bases, J lost 0 bases, and 10 bases lay in between. Germline assignment: CDR1 SGHTA and CDR2 FQGNSA. The CDR3 sequence is 16 residues long. PCR was performed using 60 Vbeta and 13 Jbeta primers. TCRdb keeps only in-frame clones here, not all; method: immunoSEQ multiplex PCR. The sample gives 160,000 or so clones, about 80% of which show up once; under 2.5% is in the top ten. Only one count was recorded for this clone. Its antigen is not known. The V call is TRBV7-2, the J call TRBJ2-3; D is perhaps TRBD1 (6 bases). The TCR sequence derives from a man aged 55-75 years in good health and CMV-seronegative. The sequenced sample was PBMCs. As DNA, the CDR3 is TGTGCCAGCAGCTTAGCGGGGGCCACTAGCACAGATACGCAGTATTTT. Protein product: CASSLAGATSTDTQYF.